Included here is one T cell receptor beta chain sequence, with context. The data stem from a study of shared clonotypes between healthy human individuals. This CDR3 has 15 amino acids. Germline CDR1 and CDR2: SNHLY and FYNNEI. Trimming shortened V by 3 bases and J by 1 base, and 10 bases separated the two germline ends. Repertoires were generated with immunoSEQ multiplex PCR, while TCRdb's copy carries only in-frame clones and drops some. The sample yields 2 million to 2.5 million clones, roughly 95% seen once. The rearrangement links TRBV2 to TRBJ2-1; the D gene is possibly TRBD1 (6 bases). The sequence came from a man between 18 and 29 years old in good health. The sample consisted of naive CD4+ T cells sorted from blood. Subset noted: CD45RA+ positively selected. The CDR3 spells CASSDSGASYNEQFF. CDR3 in DNA: TGTGCCAGCAGTGATTCAGGGGCTTCCTACAATGAGCAGTTCTTC. Variable domain in full (rest from reference TRBV2 and TRBJ2-1): EPEVTQTPSHQVTQMGQEVILRCVPISNHLYFYWYRQILGQKVEFLVSFYNNEISEKSEIFDDQFSVERPDGSNFTLKIRSTKLEDSAMYFCASSDSGASYNEQFFGPGTRLTVL.